This is a list of T cell receptor beta chains from one sample in a study of cytomegalovirus exposure and HLA in healthy donors. The table came from immunoSEQ multiplex PCR; TCRdb's copy has only in-frame clones and leaves some out. The data hold about 130,000 clones, with roughly nine tenths observed a single time. Sequences were obtained from PBMCs. Source of these receptors: a woman aged 18-29 years in good health and CMV-seropositive. Both conserved end residues are part of each CDR3. Fields, in order: V gene, clone size, J gene, D gene, CDR3 protein, CDR3 DNA. A D gene is named only where the DNA matches it firmly. Clone sizes are given selectively: once, few, many, or a class where the clone is expanded.

TRBV6-1,-,TRBJ1-1,TRBD1,CASNRQGPTEAFF,TGTGCCAGCAATAGACAGGGGCCCACTGAAGCTTTCTTT
TRBV2,-,TRBJ2-1,TRBD2,CASSAKSPGLANEQFF,TGTGCCAGCAGTGCCAAATCCCCCGGACTAGCGAATGAGCAGTTCTTC
TRBV19,-,TRBJ1-5,-,CASSIRHGLNQPQHF,TGTGCCAGTAGTATCCGACACGGTCTCAATCAGCCCCAGCATTTT
TRBV10-3,once,TRBJ1-2,-,CAISESSWEGYTF,TGTGCCATCAGTGAGTCCAGCTGGGAGGGCTACACCTTC
TRBV6-5,-,TRBJ1-1,-,CASSSSGESSEAFF,TGTGCCAGCAGTTCCTCCGGGGAAAGTTCCGAAGCTTTCTTT
TRBV6-1,-,TRBJ2-5,-,CASSEVGLEETQYF,TGTGCCAGCAGTGAAGTTGGGCTGGAAGAGACCCAGTACTTC
TRBV4-3,-,TRBJ1-4,-,CASSPRWSATNEKLFF,TGCGCCAGCAGCCCAAGATGGAGCGCAACTAATGAAAAACTGTTTTTT
TRBV5-4,-,TRBJ2-3,TRBD2,CASSLSAGGITDTQYF,TGTGCCAGCAGCTTGTCGGCGGGGGGGATCACAGATACGCAGTATTTT
TRBV5-4,-,TRBJ2-2,-,CASSLVGIAANTGELFF,TGTGCCAGCAGCTTGGTGGGGATAGCGGCAAACACCGGGGAGCTGTTTTTT
TRBV5-8,-,TRBJ1-2,TRBD1,CASSLDRGVYGYTF,TGTGCCAGCAGCTTGGACAGGGGAGTCTATGGCTACACCTTC
TRBV27,-,TRBJ1-1,-,CASSRQVQMNTEAFF,TGTGCCAGCAGTCGACAGGTACAGATGAACACTGAAGCTTTCTTT
TRBV28,-,TRBJ2-7,-,CASSRSPQGVRLYEQYF,TGTGCCAGCAGTCGATCCCCACAAGGAGTCAGACTCTACGAGCAGTACTTC
TRBV2,-,TRBJ2-5,-,CASSDPPAETQYF,TGTGCCAGCAGTGATCCTCCCGCGGAGACCCAGTACTTC
TRBV27,-,TRBJ1-2,-,CASSFNSGDGYTF,TGTGCCAGCAGTTTCAATTCAGGGGATGGCTACACCTTC
TRBV6-5,-,TRBJ2-2,-,CASRRPDFTGELFF,TGTGCCAGCAGGCGACCAGACTTCACCGGGGAGCTGTTTTTT
TRBV5-6,-,TRBJ2-5,TRBD2,CASSIAGGGSETQYF,TGTGCCAGCAGCATAGCGGGGGGAGGCTCAGAGACCCAGTACTTC
TRBV5-1,-,TRBJ2-1,-,CASSLAGAGLAYNEQFF,TGCGCCAGCAGCTTGGCCGGGGCGGGGCTCGCCTACAATGAGCAGTTCTTC
TRBV11-2,-,TRBJ2-7,TRBD1,CASSSPFRDSYEQYF,TGTGCCAGCAGCTCCCCATTCCGGGACAGTTACGAGCAGTACTTC
TRBV4-1,-,TRBJ1-2,-,CASSQGDLWGENDYGYTF,TGCGCCAGCAGCCAAGGGGACCTTTGGGGGGAGAACGACTATGGCTACACCTTC
TRBV6-1,-,TRBJ2-7,-,CASSSQGMGYEQYF,TGTGCCAGCAGTAGCCAGGGAATGGGCTACGAGCAGTACTTC
TRBV6-5,-,TRBJ1-1,-,CASSLGGEAFF,TGTGCCAGCAGTCTGGGGGGTGAAGCTTTCTTT
TRBV6-5,-,TRBJ1-2,TRBD1,CASSKQDRWKSYTF,TGTGCCAGCAGTAAACAGGACAGGTGGAAGAGCTACACCTTC
TRBV5-1,-,TRBJ2-5,TRBD2,CASSPGLARETQYF,TGCGCCAGCAGCCCGGGACTAGCTAGAGAGACCCAGTACTTC
TRBV19,once,TRBJ1-5,-,CASSLQLNQPQHF,TGTGCCAGTAGTTTACAGCTAAATCAGCCCCAGCATTTT
TRBV6-6,-,TRBJ1-2,-,CASSSRGGAPIGYTF,TGTGCCAGCAGTTCCCGAGGAGGGGCCCCTATTGGCTACACCTTC
TRBV18,-,TRBJ2-7,TRBD1,CASSPPGTGNEQYF,TGTGCCAGCTCACCACCCGGGACAGGGAACGAGCAGTACTTC
TRBV11-2,-,TRBJ1-1,-,CASSSYQTVMNTEAFF,TGTGCCAGCAGCTCGTACCAGACAGTCATGAACACTGAAGCTTTCTTT
TRBV4-3,-,TRBJ1-1,TRBD1,CASSQEEYNRGTGTEAFF,TGCGCCAGCAGCCAAGAAGAGTATAACAGGGGAACCGGGACTGAAGCTTTCTTT
TRBV27,-,TRBJ2-5,-,CASSSSGLGRETQYF,TGTGCCAGCAGTTCGTCGGGACTGGGGAGGGAGACCCAGTACTTC
TRBV27,-,TRBJ1-3,-,CASSLTPGPGNTIYF,TGTGCCAGCAGTTTAACCCCAGGGCCTGGAAACACCATATATTTT